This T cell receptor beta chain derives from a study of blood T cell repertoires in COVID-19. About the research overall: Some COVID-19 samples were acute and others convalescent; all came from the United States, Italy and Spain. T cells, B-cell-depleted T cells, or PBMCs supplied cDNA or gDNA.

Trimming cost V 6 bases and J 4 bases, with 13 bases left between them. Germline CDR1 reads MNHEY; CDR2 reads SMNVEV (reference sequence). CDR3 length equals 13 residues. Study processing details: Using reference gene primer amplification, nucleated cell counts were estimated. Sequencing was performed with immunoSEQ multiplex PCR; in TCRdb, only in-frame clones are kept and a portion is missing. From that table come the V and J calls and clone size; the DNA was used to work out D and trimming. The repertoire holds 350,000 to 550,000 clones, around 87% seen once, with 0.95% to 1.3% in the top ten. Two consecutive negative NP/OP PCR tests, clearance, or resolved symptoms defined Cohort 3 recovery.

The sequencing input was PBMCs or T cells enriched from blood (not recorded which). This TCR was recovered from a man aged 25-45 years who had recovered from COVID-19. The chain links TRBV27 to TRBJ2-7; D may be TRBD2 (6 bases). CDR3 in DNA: TGTGCCAGCAGCCTAGCGCCCAGGTACGAGCAGTACTTC. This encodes CASSLAPRYEQYF.